This is a list of T cell receptor beta chains from one sample in a study of T cell changes during pregnancy in multiple sclerosis. Repertoires were generated with immunoSEQ multiplex PCR, while TCRdb's copy carries only in-frame clones and drops some. Of 39,000 or so clones listed, 75% to 95% are singletons. The sequencing here drew on CD8+ T cells from peripheral blood mononuclear cells, taken after pregnancy. Source of these receptors: a female donor with multiple sclerosis, enrolled in a pregnancy study. CDR3s include the opening cysteine and the closing phenylalanine or tryptophan. Fields, in order: clone size, J gene, CDR3 length, D gene, V gene, CDR3 DNA, CDR3 protein. A D gene is named only where the DNA matches it firmly. Clone sizes are given selectively: once, few, many, or a class where the clone is expanded.

once | TRBJ2-2 | 15 | . | TRBV6-5 | TGTGCCACCGGAGGGAGGACGAGTGCCACCGGGGAGCTGTTTTTT | CATGGRTSATGELFF
. | TRBJ1-2 | 15 | TRBD1 | TRBV27 | TGTGCCAGCAGTCTCATACAGGGGGGGAACTATGGCTACACCTTC | CASSLIQGGNYGYTF
. | TRBJ2-2 | 15 | TRBD2 | TRBV9 | TGTGCCAGCGCCCGACTAGCGGGGCTCACCGGGGAGCTGTTTTTT | CASARLAGLTGELFF
once | TRBJ1-2 | 13 | TRBD1 | TRBV29-1 | TGCAGCGTTGTATTGGACAGGGCGGACGGCTACACCTTC | CSVVLDRADGYTF
. | TRBJ1-2 | 16 | TRBD1 | TRBV5-1 | TGCGCCAGCAGCAGATGGGCCCGGGACAGGGATTATGGCTACACCTTC | CASSRWARDRDYGYTF
. | TRBJ2-2 | 12 | . | TRBV27 | TGTGCCGCCAGTAAGAACACCGGGGAGCTGTTTTTT | CAASKNTGELFF
. | TRBJ2-7 | 12 | . | TRBV27 | TGTGCCAGCCCTCATTCCCAGGTCCTGTTTCTCTTC | CASPHSQVLFLF
. | TRBJ1-5 | 16 | . | TRBV2 | TGTGCCAGCAGTGAAGCGCTCGGGGTGGTTGCTCAGCCCCAGCATTTT | CASSEALGVVAQPQHF
. | TRBJ1-2 | 13 | . | TRBV7-9 | TGTGCCAGCAGCTTAGAGGGGCACTATGGCTACACCTTC | CASSLEGHYGYTF
. | TRBJ2-5 | 14 | TRBD2 | TRBV2 | TGTGCCAGCAACCTTAGACTAGCGTGGGAGACCCAGTACTTC | CASNLRLAWETQYF
. | TRBJ2-5 | 13 | . | TRBV28 | TGTGCCAGCGGGAGCGGAACCCAAGAGACCCAGTACTTC | CASGSGTQETQYF
. | TRBJ2-1 | 13 | TRBD2 | TRBV9 | TGTGCCAGCAGCGCGGGAGGGGTGAATGAGCAGTTCTTC | CASSAGGVNEQFF
. | TRBJ2-7 | 15 | . | TRBV7-9 | TGTGCCAGCAGCCACAGCCCCACCACTTATTACGAGCAGTACTTC | CASSHSPTTYYEQYF
. | TRBJ2-5 | 16 | TRBD2 | TRBV7-9 | TGTGCCAGCAGCCGACTAGCGGAGCCACTCGTGGAGACCCAGTACTTC | CASSRLAEPLVETQYF
. | TRBJ1-2 | 15 | . | TRBV27 | TGTGCCAGCAGTGGAAGACTGGATGTGGGCTATGGCTACACCTTC | CASSGRLDVGYGYTF
. | TRBJ2-7 | 16 | TRBD2 | TRBV4-2 | TGTGCCAGCAGCCAAGCAACAGCGGGGGCCGGGTACGAGCAGTACTTC | CASSQATAGAGYEQYF
. | TRBJ2-2 | 15 | . | TRBV15 | TGTGCCACCAGCAGAGAAACAGATAACACCGGGGAGCTGTTTTTT | CATSRETDNTGELFF
. | TRBJ1-3 | 17 | TRBD1 | TRBV5-5 | TGTGCCAGCAGCTTGGCGCCGGGGACAGTCCATCGAAACACCATATATTTT | CASSLAPGTVHRNTIYF
many | TRBJ1-1 | 14 | . | TRBV6-1 | TGTGCCAGCAGTGAGGGCCCAATGACAGTTGAAGCTTTCTTT | CASSEGPMTVEAFF
. | TRBJ2-2 | 15 | TRBD1 | TRBV9 | TGTGCCAGCAGCCCCGGACAGGGGGCAAACGGGGAGCTGTTTTTT | CASSPGQGANGELFF
. | TRBJ1-2 | 14 | . | TRBV29-1 | TGCAGCGCCCTAGGCGGGGGGGCGAAGTATGGCTACACCTTC | CSALGGGAKYGYTF
. | TRBJ2-2 | 18 | TRBD2 | TRBV5-1 | TGCGCCAGCAGCCCGAGGACTAGCGGGAGGGGGTCCGCCGGGGAGCTGTTTTTT | CASSPRTSGRGSAGELFF
. | TRBJ2-1 | 14 | TRBD1 | TRBV9 | TGTGCCAGCAGCGGACGGACAGGGGGTTATGAGCAGTTCTTC | CASSGRTGGYEQFF
once | TRBJ1-1 | 16 | . | TRBV7-9 | TGTGCCAGCAGCCTCGACACAGGAATCTTGAACACTGAAGCTTTCTTT | CASSLDTGILNTEAFF
. | TRBJ2-2 | 14 | . | TRBV7-8 | TGTGCCAGCAGCTTAGTAGCGACGGGGGGGGAGCTGTTTTTT | CASSLVATGGELFF
. | TRBJ2-1 | 14 | TRBD2 | TRBV27 | TGTGCCAGCAGTTTACGGGGGGAATACAATGAGCAGTTCTTC | CASSLRGEYNEQFF
. | TRBJ1-6 | 17 | TRBD1 | TRBV2 | TGTGCCAGCATAAGTCTTCGGACAGGCGGAAATAATTCACCCCTCCACTTT | CASISLRTGGNNSPLHF
. | TRBJ2-1 | 15 | . | TRBV19 | TGTGCCAGTAGTACAAACAGGGAGCTCTACAATGAGCAGTTCTTC | CASSTNRELYNEQFF
. | TRBJ2-7 | 12 | . | TRBV2 | TGTGCCAGCAGTCGAACGGGCTACGAGCAGTACTTC | CASSRTGYEQYF
. | TRBJ2-5 | 16 | TRBD2 | TRBV5-6 | TGTGCCAGCAGCTCGCTTATGAGCGGGAGTTTGGAGACCCAGTACTTC | CASSSLMSGSLETQYF
. | TRBJ1-2 | 13 | . | TRBV14 | TGTGCCAGCAGCCAGGAGGGCCAGGCAATTCACACCTTC | CASSQEGQAIHTF
. | TRBJ2-7 | 14 | TRBD1 | TRBV7-6 | TGTGCCAGCAGCTTAGGGGCAGGGGGTAACGAGCAGTACTTC | CASSLGAGGNEQYF
. | TRBJ1-1 | 13 | . | TRBV16 | TGTGCCAGCAGCCAATCTCAGCGGTTGGGAGCTTTCTTT | CASSQSQRLGAFF
. | TRBJ2-1 | 14 | TRBD2 | TRBV27 | TGTGCCAGCATCAATAGCGGGAGGGCCAATGAGCAGTTCTTC | CASINSGRANEQFF
once | TRBJ2-7 | 16 | . | TRBV7-9 | TGTGCCAGCAGCCGATTCCTCACTTCTAGCTCCTACGAGCAGTACTTC | CASSRFLTSSSYEQYF
. | TRBJ1-2 | 14 | . | TRBV13 | TGTGCCAGCAGCTTAGAAGCAGGGGCCTATGGCTACACCTTC | CASSLEAGAYGYTF
. | TRBJ2-3 | 17 | . | TRBV7-6 | TGTGCCAGCAGCCGTTTGCAGGCAGGCATGGGCACAGATACGCAGTATTTT | CASSRLQAGMGTDTQYF
. | TRBJ2-1 | 16 | . | TRBV9 | TGTGCCAGCAGCGCTAAGAGGCGAGATACCTACAATGAGCAGTTCTTC | CASSAKRRDTYNEQFF
. | TRBJ2-7 | 14 | . | TRBV11-2 | TGTGCCAGCAGCGCCTCGAATCAGCGGAGCGAGCAGTACTTC | CASSASNQRSEQYF
. | TRBJ2-2 | 15 | . | TRBV28 | TGTGCCAGCAGTTTCGGGACAATCAACACCGGGGAGCTGTTTTTT | CASSFGTINTGELFF
. | TRBJ1-1 | 17 | . | TRBV5-1 | TGCGCCAGCAGCTTGGGGGGAAGGGTGCGGGCGAACACTGAAGCTTTCTTT | CASSLGGRVRANTEAFF
. | TRBJ2-2 | 15 | . | TRBV28 | TGTGCCAGCAAGTGGATGGGAGGGGGGACCGGGGAGCTGTTTTTT | CASKWMGGGTGELFF